This TCR beta chain was retrieved from a study of T cell changes during pregnancy in multiple sclerosis. Trimming left V 2 bases short and J 2 bases short, with 11 bases between. Germline V gene lookup returns CDR1 SGHTS and CDR2 YDEGEE. The CDR3 extends over 14 amino acids. Using immunoSEQ multiplex PCR, the repertoire was profiled, and TCRdb retains in-frame clones only, with some absent. Here the sample spans about 70,000 clones, about 94% being singletons. The chain joins TRBV5-8 to TRBJ2-7; weak D call: TRBD1 (6 bases). The sequenced sample was peripheral blood, obtained in the third trimester of pregnancy. The receptor was derived from a female donor with multiple sclerosis, enrolled in a pregnancy study. The CDR3 nucleotides are TGTGCCAGCAGCTTACAGGGCGTCACCTACGAGCAGTACTTC. This sequence encodes CASSLQGVTYEQYF.